Listed here are 21 T cell receptor beta chains from one sample, sequenced in a study of tumor and adjacent non-tumor tissue in lung cancer. This sample's RNA came from whole unsorted tissue. The library came from three nested PCR rounds adapted from ARM-PCR protocols. A single record per CDR3 protein comes from TCRdb applying MiXCR to the multiplex PCR reads. The sample shows roughly 220,000 distinct CDR3 sequences, over 55% of them seen only once. Sequenced: lung tumor tissue. The receptors here all came from a man between 60 and 70 years old with non-small cell lung cancer.

This sequence joins TRBV28 and TRBJ1-1; no clear D gene. Germline loops: CDR1 MDHEN, CDR2 SYDVKM. Trimming left V 4 bases short and J 8 bases short, with 14 bases between. There are 13 residues in the CDR3. CDR3 loop: CASSCGFNSEAFF. The DNA of the CDR3 is TGTGCCAGCAGTTGCGGTTTCAACTCGGAAGCTTTCTTT.

Of note for this clonotype: The conserved phenylalanine or tryptophan normally closing the CDR3 is absent here, so this likely arose from a read error. The chain is built from TRBV29-1 and TRBJ1-2; the D is unclear. Germline V gene sequence: CDR1 SQVTM, CDR2 ANQGSEA. V lost 1 base and J lost 0, with 6 bases in between. The CDR3 spans 13 residues. The CDR3 nucleotides are TGCAGCGTTGAAGGAACCCCTAACTATGGCTACACCATC. Amino acid sequence: CSVEGTPNYGYTI.

This chain connects TRBV20-1 to TRBJ2-5, with D possibly TRBD2 on 6 matching bases. The ends were cut back, 7 bases at V and 11 bases at J, with 20 bases in the middle. This CDR3 is 12 amino acids long. Germline CDR1 is DFQATT and CDR2 is SNEGSKA (reference sequence). In DNA form, the CDR3 reads TGCAGTGTTAGCGTGGGCGGTGGGACTCAGTACTTC. This encodes CSVSVGGGTQYF.

Concerning this clonotype: An end of the junction does not agree with germline; a read error may underlie this. V is TRBV6-1 and J is TRBJ1-2; a weak D match, TRBD1 (5 bases). The germline CDR1 and CDR2 sequences are MNHNS and SASEGT. CDR3 length: 15 residues. The CDR3 nucleotides are TGTGCCAGCTGTGAAGCGGGGGAGGTTAGCTATGGCTACACCTTC. This codes for CASCEAGEVSYGYTF.

This clonotype was detected only once. The rearrangement uses TRBV7-9 and TRBJ2-5; TRBD2 aligns across 13 bases. J lost 5 bases, V lost 5 bases, and 8 bases had no gene match. This CDR3 region has 16 residues. Germline CDR1 is SEHNR and CDR2 is FQNEAQ (reference sequence). This CDR3 reads CASSPGLAGDGETQYF. CDR3 coding DNA: TGTGCCAGCAGCCCAGGACTAGCGGGAGATGGCGAGACCCAGTACTTC.

On this clonotype: It may be a read error: a sequence one base away is much more abundant. The rearrangement joins TRBV6-1 to TRBJ2-3, with D uncertain. The CDR3 covers 15 residues. V was clipped by 2 bases and J by 1 base, with 10 bases between them. Germline V gives CDR1 MNHNS, CDR2 SASEGT. CDR3 coding DNA: TGTGCCAGCAGTGAACGGGTCAGCGGCACAGATACGCAGTATTTT. Translation: CASSERVSGTDTQYF.

The count of this clonotype is one. An end of the junction differs from the germline gene, which may be a read error. The rearrangement joins TRBV11-2 to TRBJ2-5, with 7 bases that match TRBD1. CDR1 is SGHAT and CDR2 is FQNNGV in the germline V gene. The CDR3 covers 13 residues. CDR3 nucleotide sequence: TGTGCCATCAGCTTAGAGATCCAGGGGGCCCAGTACTTC. This translates into CAISLEIQGAQYF.

Of note for this clonotype: This clone may be a read error of a much larger clone one base away. The genes are TRBV5-5 and TRBJ2-7; maybe TRBD1 (6 bases). The CDR3 sequence is 14 residues long. Germline-derived CDR1 and CDR2 are SGHKS and YYEKEE (reference sequence). CDR3 nucleotide sequence: TGTGCCAGCAGCTTGGCCCGGACAGTCTACGAGGAGTACTTC. Amino acids: CASSLARTVYEEYF.

As for this clonotype: Its ends do not fully match the called genes, so a read error is possible. V usage is TRBV6-5 and J usage is TRBJ1-1; weak D call: TRBD1 (6 bases). The V gene's germline CDR1 is MNHEY and CDR2 SVGAGI. This CDR3 comprises 16 residues. Here the CDR3 reads CSSSLDSGQRNTEAFF. The CDR3, as DNA: TGTTCCAGCAGCCTGGACAGTGGGCAGAGGAACACTGAAGCTTTCTTT.

As to this clonotype: At one of its ends the junction is not consistent with the germline gene, which may arise from a read error. V and J are TRBV20-1 and TRBJ2-5, with D perhaps matching TRBD2 (6 bases). From germline, CDR1 is DFQATT and CDR2 SNEGSKA (reference sequence). The CDR3 sequence is 15 residues long. The CDR3 DNA follows: TGCAGTGTTAGAGATCGGACCCCCGGGGGAGATACCCAGTACTTC. Translation: CSVRDRTPGGDTQYF.

Concerning this clonotype: Possible read error: a much larger clone is one base away. The chain combines TRBV29-1 with TRBJ2-1; D could derive from TRBD1 or TRBD2 (6 bases each). Per the germline V gene, CDR1 is SQVTM and CDR2 is ANQGSEA. The CDR3 is made up of 14 amino acids. CDR3 nucleotide sequence: TGCAGCATTGAAGTTCTGACGGGGGCAAATGAGCAGTTCTTC. It is translated as CSIEVLTGANEQFF.

This clonotype was seen repeatedly, ten times or more. J is TRBJ2-1 and V is TRBV11-2; unclear D gene. The CDR3 is made up of 13 amino acids. The ends were cut back, 5 bases at V and 1 base at J, with 6 bases in the middle. Germline values: CDR1 SGHAT, CDR2 FQNNGV. As DNA, the CDR3 is TGTGCCAGCAGCGGGCAGTCCTACAATGAGCAGTTCTTC. This gives the protein CASSGQSYNEQFF.

This clonotype was counted ten times or more. Here the CDR3 reads CASSDPGGGGFAGELFF. In DNA form, the CDR3 reads TGTGCCAGCAGCGACCCGGGGGGCGGGGGGTTCGCCGGGGAGCTGTTTTTT. J is TRBJ2-2 and V is TRBV11-2; 8 bases line up with TRBD2. CDR1 SGHAT and CDR2 FQNNGV come from the germline V gene. V lost 5 bases to trimming and J lost 6 bases; unmatched junction nucleotides: 14. This CDR3 contains 17 residues.

As to this clonotype: A much larger clone is a single base away; this may be a read error. The chain links TRBV20-1 to TRBJ2-1, with TRBD2 identical over 8 bases. CDR3 length: 14 residues. In germline, CDR1 is DFQATT, CDR2 SNEGSKA (reference sequence). The CDR3 DNA reads as TGCAGTGCCGGCCCCCCGGGGGGGCCCGATGAGCACTTCTTC. Translating it yields CSAGPPGGPDEHFF.

As for this clonotype: This clone may be a read error of a much larger clone one base away. J is TRBJ2-7 and V is TRBV6-2 or TRBV6-3; 12 nucleotides line up with TRBD2. The V gene's germline CDR1 is MNHEY and CDR2 SVGEGT. The CDR3 is made up of 16 amino acids. J lost 4 bases, V lost 2 bases, and 6 bases had no gene match. CDR3 nucleotide sequence: TGTGCCAGCAGTTACGGGACTAGCGGGTCCAGGTACGAGCAGTACTTC. Translating gives CASSYGTSGSRYEQYF.

In regard to this clonotype: A much larger clone is a single base away; this may be a read error. The chain couples TRBV20-1 to TRBJ2-3, with unresolved D. The CDR3 runs to 15 residues. Germline lookup yields CDR1 DFQATT and CDR2 SNEGSKA (reference sequence). V was shortened by 3 bases and J by 4 bases, with 17 bases between the two germline ends. The CDR3 reads CSASSSDRKADTQYF. CDR3 DNA: TGCAGTGCTAGTAGCTCCGATCGGAAGGCAGATACGCAGTATTTT.

Details on this clonotype: The junction differs from germline at one of its ends, possibly a read error. The CDR3 DNA sequence: TGTACCAGCAACCAAGGACCCACCACTGGCAATCAGCTCCAGCATTTT. This gives the protein CTSNQGPTTGNQLQHF. The chain employs TRBV5-5 and TRBJ1-5; D remains ambiguous. Germline CDR1 reads SGHKS; CDR2 reads YYEKEE (reference sequence). The CDR3 consists of 16 residues.

Turning to this clonotype: A junction boundary mismatches the germline segment, possibly from a read error. The chain combines TRBV6-5 with TRBJ2-5; D is unresolved. Looked up from germline, CDR1 is MNHEY and CDR2 is SVGAGI. The CDR3 loop spans 14 amino acids. The CDR3 sequence: CVSSYSIGQETQYF. Written as DNA, the CDR3 is TGTGTCAGCAGTTACTCGATAGGGCAAGAGACCCAGTACTTC.

Only a few counts were recorded for this clonotype. The chain has TRBV6-6 and TRBJ1-5; D is possibly TRBD1 (5 bases). The V end lost 8 bases, the J end lost 4 bases, and 18 bases lay between the germline ends. The CDR3 has 15 residues. The germline V gene has CDR1 MNHNY and CDR2 SVGAGI (reference sequence). CDR3 sequence: CASGNRQILNQPQHF. The DNA for the CDR3 is TGTGCCAGCGGCAACCGACAGATTCTAAATCAGCCCCAGCATTTT.

This clonotype was counted between two and nine times. The chain uses TRBV4-1 and TRBJ2-5, with a weak D call TRBD2 (5 bases). V was clipped by 0 bases and J by 5 bases, with 10 bases between them. This CDR3 spans 14 amino acids. The germline V gene encodes CDR1 MGHRA and CDR2 YSYEKL. DNA for the CDR3: TGCGCCAGCAGCCAAGAGGGGAGTGTGGAGACCCAGTACTTC. Translation gives CASSQEGSVETQYF.

This clonotype was detected only once. The chain carries TRBV24-1 and TRBJ2-3; tentatively, D is TRBD1 (6 bases). The CDR3 length is 13 residues. CDR1 is KGHDR and CDR2 is SFDVKD in the germline V gene. Deletions cut 4 bases from V and 3 bases from J, with 7 bases between. The CDR3 here is CATSEGATDTQYF. DNA of the CDR3: TGTGCCACCAGTGAGGGGGCAACAGATACGCAGTATTTT.